This T cell receptor beta chain was profiled in a study of T-cell reconstitution after alpha-beta-depleted transplantation in children. This clonotype was seen only a few times. Unique molecular identifiers were incorporated during preparation of the TCRbeta library. TCRdb fed the PCR reads into MiXCR, producing one record per CDR3 protein. Among approximately 400,000 distinct CDR3 sequences listed, around 9.9% were seen once. Trimming removed 4 bases from V and 3 bases from J, with 10 bases in between. CDR3 length: 13 residues. Per germline, CDR1 DFQATT and CDR2 SNEGSKA (reference sequence). The sequenced sample was PBMCs from the stem cell graft donor, obtained from the stem cell graft. J is TRBJ2-4 and V is TRBV20-1, with D perhaps matching TRBD1 (6 bases). This sequence was found in a human donor who donated a stem cell graft to a child with acute myeloid leukemia. CDR3 sequence reads: CSAMDSDKNIQYF. CDR3 nucleotide sequence: TGCAGTGCTATGGACAGCGACAAAAACATTCAGTACTTC.